This T cell receptor beta chain was obtained from a study of response to subunit inactivated influenza vaccine. Germline V gives CDR1 SEHNR, CDR2 FQNEAQ (reference sequence). This CDR3 has 16 residues. V lost 6 bases, J lost 3 bases, and 10 bases stayed unmatched. TCRdb processed the RT-PCR reads anew with MiXCR; each CDR3 protein has one entry. The repertoire holds just under 550,000 distinct CDR3 sequences, with 20% to 25% as singletons. Another study also made use of these data, one on T cells expressing NK-cell markers. Turning to that study: The TCR beta cDNA came from 5'RACE template switching with UMIs. Serological testing identified seven of the eight sequenced donors as HCMV-seropositive and one as seronegative. Among CD8+ T cells from several donors, dominant NKG2C+ clonotypes accounted for about 1.0-7.0%.

The sequencing used CD4+ T cells sorted from PBMCs, collected 11 to 12 days after vaccination. V gene TRBV7-9 combines with J gene TRBJ2-1; TRBD1 matches at 8 bases. The clonotype was recovered from a man aged 50 to 59 who received an inactivated influenza vaccine. Written as DNA, the CDR3 is TGTGCCAGCAGTTGGAACAGGGGGTTCTACTACAATGAGCAGTTCTTC. Translation gives CASSWNRGFYYNEQFF.